This note documents a single T cell receptor (beta chain) sequence. What it binds is unknown. Investigators sorted PBMCs to obtain both CD4+ and CD8+ T cells. Following RNA extraction, reverse transcription yielded cDNA that acted as the sequencing template. TCRdb keeps only in-frame clones here, not all; method: immunoSEQ multiplex PCR. In the table there are about 110,000 clones, around 55% of which are singletons. The CDR3 is 15 amino acids. Germline CDR1 is LGHNA and CDR2 is YSLEER. V lost 0 bases to trimming and J lost 5 bases, with 13 bases between them. The data originate from a study of CD8+ T cells in alopecia areata. Points from the study as a whole: Compared with normal scalp, lesional scalp had higher clonality and more expanded CD8+ clones. Patients displayed less clarity in TCR sharing than mice, a finding possibly related to HLA.

The chain has TRBV4-3 and TRBJ1-2, with a weak D call TRBD1 (5 bases). What was sequenced was CD8+ T cells sorted from blood. This clonotype was sampled from a human donor in good health. The CDR3, as DNA: TGCGCCAGCAGCCAAGAATTGGGACTACGGTATGGCTACACCTTC. It encodes CASSQELGLRYGYTF.